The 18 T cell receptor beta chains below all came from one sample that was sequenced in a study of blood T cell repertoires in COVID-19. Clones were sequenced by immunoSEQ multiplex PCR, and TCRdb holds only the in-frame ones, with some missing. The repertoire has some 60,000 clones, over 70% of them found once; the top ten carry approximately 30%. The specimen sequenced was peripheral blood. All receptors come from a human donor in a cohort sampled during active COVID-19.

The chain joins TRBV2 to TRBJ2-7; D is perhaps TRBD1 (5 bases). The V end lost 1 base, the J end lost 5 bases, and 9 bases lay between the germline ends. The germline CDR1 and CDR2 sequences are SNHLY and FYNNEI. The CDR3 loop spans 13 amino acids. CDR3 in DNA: TGTGCCAGCAGTGAAGGACCAGGGCACGAGCAGTACTTC. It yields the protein CASSEGPGHEQYF.

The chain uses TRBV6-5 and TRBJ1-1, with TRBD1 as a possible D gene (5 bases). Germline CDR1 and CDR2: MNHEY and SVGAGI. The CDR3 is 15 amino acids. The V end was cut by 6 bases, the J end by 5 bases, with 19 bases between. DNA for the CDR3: TGTGCCAGCAGAAAGGGCGGGGGTTTAAGGACTGAAGCTTTCTTT. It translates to CASRKGGGLRTEAFF.

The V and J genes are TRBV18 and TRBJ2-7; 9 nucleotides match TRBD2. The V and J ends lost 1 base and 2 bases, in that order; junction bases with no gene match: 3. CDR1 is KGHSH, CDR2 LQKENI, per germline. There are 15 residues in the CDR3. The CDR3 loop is CASSPLAGVPYEQYF. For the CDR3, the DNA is TGTGCCAGCTCACCACTAGCGGGAGTTCCCTACGAGCAGTACTTC.

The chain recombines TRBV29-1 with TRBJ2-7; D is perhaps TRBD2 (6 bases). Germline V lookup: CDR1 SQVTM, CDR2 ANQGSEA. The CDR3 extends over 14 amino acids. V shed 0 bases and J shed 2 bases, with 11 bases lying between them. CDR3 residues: CSVEEAGRPYEQYF. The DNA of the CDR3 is TGCAGCGTTGAAGAGGCGGGGCGCCCCTACGAGCAGTACTTC.

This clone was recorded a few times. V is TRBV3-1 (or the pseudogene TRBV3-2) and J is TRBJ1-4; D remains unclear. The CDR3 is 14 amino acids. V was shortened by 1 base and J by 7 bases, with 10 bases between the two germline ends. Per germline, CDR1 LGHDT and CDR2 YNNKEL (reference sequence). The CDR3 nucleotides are TGTGCCAGCAGCCAAGGTAGTGGTGGTGAAAAACTGTTTTTT. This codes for CASSQGSGGEKLFF.

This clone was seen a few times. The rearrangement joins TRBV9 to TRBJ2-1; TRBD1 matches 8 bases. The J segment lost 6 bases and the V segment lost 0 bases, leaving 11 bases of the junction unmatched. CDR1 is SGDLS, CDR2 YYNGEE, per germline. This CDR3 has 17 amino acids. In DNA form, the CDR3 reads TGTGCCAGCAGCGTAGGACGGCAGGGGGCTTCGGTCAATGAGCAGTTCTTC. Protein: CASSVGRQGASVNEQFF.

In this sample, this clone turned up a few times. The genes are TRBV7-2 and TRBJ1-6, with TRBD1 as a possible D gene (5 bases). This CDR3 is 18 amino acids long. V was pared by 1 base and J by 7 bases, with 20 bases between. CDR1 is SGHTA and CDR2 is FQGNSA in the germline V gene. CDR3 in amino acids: CASSLVSPGVVENSPLHF. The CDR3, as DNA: TGTGCCAGCAGCTTAGTGTCCCCGGGGGTAGTGGAGAATTCACCCCTCCACTTT. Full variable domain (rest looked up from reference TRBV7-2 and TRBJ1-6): GAGVSQSPSNKVTEKGKDVELRCDPISGHTALYWYRQSLGQGLEFLIYFQGNSAPDKSGLPSDRFSAERTGGSVSTLTIQRTQQEDSAVYLCASSLVSPGVVENSPLHFGNGTRLTVT.

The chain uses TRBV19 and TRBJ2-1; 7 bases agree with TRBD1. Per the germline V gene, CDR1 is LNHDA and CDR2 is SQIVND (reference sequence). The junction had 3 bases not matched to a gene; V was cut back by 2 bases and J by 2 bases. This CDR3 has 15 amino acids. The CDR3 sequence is CASSITGTAYNEQFF. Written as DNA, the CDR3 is TGTGCCAGTAGTATAACCGGGACAGCCTACAATGAGCAGTTCTTC.

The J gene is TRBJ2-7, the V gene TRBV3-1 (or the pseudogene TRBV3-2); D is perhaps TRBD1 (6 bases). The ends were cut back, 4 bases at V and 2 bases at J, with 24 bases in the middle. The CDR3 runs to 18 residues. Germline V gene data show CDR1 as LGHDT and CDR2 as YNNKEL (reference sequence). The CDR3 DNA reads TGTGCCAGCAGCCCCCTCCGGGGACATTCTGGCAGAACCTACGAGCAGTACTTC. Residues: CASSPLRGHSGRTYEQYF.

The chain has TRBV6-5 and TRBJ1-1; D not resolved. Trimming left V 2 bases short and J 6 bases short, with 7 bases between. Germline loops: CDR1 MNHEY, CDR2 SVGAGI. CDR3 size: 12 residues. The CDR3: CASSYSGSEAFF. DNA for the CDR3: TGTGCCAGCAGTTACAGCGGGTCTGAAGCTTTCTTT.

DNA for the CDR3: TGTGCCTGGAGTGCAGGGACAGTAATTTCTAATGAGCAGTTCTTC. Residues: CAWSAGTVISNEQFF. The V and J genes are TRBV30 and TRBJ2-1; TRBD1 agrees at 7 bases. Trimming took 1 base from V and 7 from J; bases not matched to a gene: 10. Germline assignment: CDR1 GTSNPN and CDR2 SVGIG (reference sequence). CDR3 size: 15 residues.

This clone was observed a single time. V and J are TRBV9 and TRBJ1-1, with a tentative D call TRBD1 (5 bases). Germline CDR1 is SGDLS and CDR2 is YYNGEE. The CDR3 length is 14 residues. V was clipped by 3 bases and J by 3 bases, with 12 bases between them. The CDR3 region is CASSAVGGDTEAFF. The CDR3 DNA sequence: TGTGCCAGCAGCGCCGTTGGGGGGGACACTGAAGCTTTCTTT.

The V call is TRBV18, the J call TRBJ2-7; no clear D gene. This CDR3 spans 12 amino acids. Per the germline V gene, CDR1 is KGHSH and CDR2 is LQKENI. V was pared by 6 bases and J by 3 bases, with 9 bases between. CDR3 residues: CASSPTSYEQYF. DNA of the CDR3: TGTGCCAGCTCTCCCACCAGCTACGAGCAGTACTTC. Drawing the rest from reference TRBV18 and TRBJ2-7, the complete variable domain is NAGVMQNPRHLVRRRGQEARLRCSPMKGHSHVYWYRQLPEEGLKFMVYLQKENIIDESGMPKERFSAEFPKEGPSILRIQQVVRGDSAAYFCASSPTSYEQYFGPGTRLTVT.

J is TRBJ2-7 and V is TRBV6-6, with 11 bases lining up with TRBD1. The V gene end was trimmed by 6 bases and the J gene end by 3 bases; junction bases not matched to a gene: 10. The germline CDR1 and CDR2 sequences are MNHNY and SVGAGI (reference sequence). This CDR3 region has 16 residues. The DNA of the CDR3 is TGTGCCAGCAGGCATAACCCGGGACAGGGGGACTACGAGCAGTACTTC. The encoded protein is CASRHNPGQGDYEQYF.

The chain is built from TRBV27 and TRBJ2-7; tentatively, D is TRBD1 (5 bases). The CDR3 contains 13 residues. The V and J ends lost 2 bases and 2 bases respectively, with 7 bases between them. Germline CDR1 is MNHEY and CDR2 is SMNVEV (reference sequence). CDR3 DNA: TGTGCCAGCAGTTTAGGGGCGGCCTACGAGCAGTACTTC. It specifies CASSLGAAYEQYF.

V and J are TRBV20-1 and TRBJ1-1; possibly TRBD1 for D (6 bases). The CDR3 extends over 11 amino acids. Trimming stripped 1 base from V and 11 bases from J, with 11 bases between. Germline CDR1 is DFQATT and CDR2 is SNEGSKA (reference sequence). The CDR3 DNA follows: TGCAGTGCTAGAGTTCGGACAGAGGCTTTCTTT. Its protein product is CSARVRTEAFF.

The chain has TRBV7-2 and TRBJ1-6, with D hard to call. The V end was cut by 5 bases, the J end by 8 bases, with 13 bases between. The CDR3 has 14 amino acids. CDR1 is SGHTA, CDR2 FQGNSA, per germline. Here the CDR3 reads CASSRFGGYSPLHF. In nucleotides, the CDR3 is TGTGCCAGCAGCCGTTTTGGAGGGTATTCACCCCTCCACTTT.

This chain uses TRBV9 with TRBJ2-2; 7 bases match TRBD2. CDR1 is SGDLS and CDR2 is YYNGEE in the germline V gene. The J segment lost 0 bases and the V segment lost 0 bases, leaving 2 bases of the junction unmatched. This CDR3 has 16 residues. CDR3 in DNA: TGTGCCAGCAGCGTAGATGGGGGGGCGAACACCGGGGAGCTGTTTTTT. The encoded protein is CASSVDGGANTGELFF.